This T cell receptor (beta chain) was profiled in a study of monozygotic twins with cystic fibrosis. Concerning this clone itself: Antigen specificity is unknown.

Study outcomes and limitations: Monozygotic CF twin pairs shared significantly more nucleotide-identical clonotypes than unrelated CF individuals did.

The germline V and J ends were trimmed by 8 bases and 5 bases, with 10 bases remaining between them. CDR3 length equals 11 residues. In germline, CDR1 is SGHNT, CDR2 YENEEA. Sequenced by immunoSEQ multiplex PCR; TCRdb stores in-frame clones only, minus some. The sample contains 30,000 to 35,000 clones, just over 65% of which appear only once. The J gene is TRBJ2-7, the V gene TRBV11-3; D unresolved. Sequenced: blood. This receptor was obtained from a girl aged 10 to 17 with cystic fibrosis. The CDR3 is CASRKVDEQYV. The CDR3 DNA sequence: TGTGCCAGCCGGAAAGTTGACGAGCAGTACGTC.